A selection of T cell receptor beta chains follows, all from one sample in a study of blood T cell repertoires in COVID-19. The method was immunoSEQ multiplex PCR; TCRdb's version includes in-frame clones alone and lacks a portion of them. The data contain about 69,000 clones, more than 70% of them singletons. Material: peripheral blood. The receptors originated from a human donor in a cohort sampled during active COVID-19. Each CDR3 is given with its conserved first and last residue. Fields, in order: clone size, V gene, D gene, J gene, CDR3 DNA, CDR3 protein. D genes are given only for firm matches. The size entry is marked missing in some rows and otherwise reads once, few, many or a size class.

clone size: .; V gene: TRBV30; D gene: .; J gene: TRBJ1-1; CDR3 DNA: TGTGCCTGGAGTGCACGACTGTTGAACACTGAAGCTTTCTTT; CDR3 protein: CAWSARLLNTEAFF
clone size: .; V gene: TRBV19; D gene: .; J gene: TRBJ2-5; CDR3 DNA: TGTGCCAGTAGTATAGCGGAGACCCAGTACTTC; CDR3 protein: CASSIAETQYF
clone size: once; V gene: TRBV28; D gene: .; J gene: TRBJ2-5; CDR3 DNA: TGTGCCAGCCACAACCAAGAGACCCAGTACTTC; CDR3 protein: CASHNQETQYF
clone size: .; V gene: TRBV28; D gene: TRBD1; J gene: TRBJ1-3; CDR3 DNA: TGTGCCAGCAGGCGACAGGGGACAGTGACTAGCGGAAACACCATATATTTT; CDR3 protein: CASRRQGTVTSGNTIYF
clone size: .; V gene: TRBV28; D gene: .; J gene: TRBJ1-2; CDR3 DNA: TGTGCCAGCTCCACTGGAGGGGCTTACTATGGCTACACCTTC; CDR3 protein: CASSTGGAYYGYTF
clone size: .; V gene: TRBV18; D gene: .; J gene: TRBJ1-5; CDR3 DNA: TGTGCCAGCTCACCGGTCAGGGGTGGCAATCAGCCCCAGCATTTT; CDR3 protein: CASSPVRGGNQPQHF
clone size: once; V gene: TRBV20-1; D gene: TRBD1; J gene: TRBJ1-2; CDR3 DNA: TGCAGTGCCAGTAGCGGACAGGGTAGTTATGGCTACACCTTC; CDR3 protein: CSASSGQGSYGYTF
clone size: .; V gene: TRBV19; D gene: TRBD2; J gene: TRBJ2-3; CDR3 DNA: TGTGCCAGTAGTAATCAGCGACTAGCGGGAGGGGGCACAGATACGCAGTATTTT; CDR3 protein: CASSNQRLAGGGTDTQYF
clone size: .; V gene: TRBV28; D gene: .; J gene: TRBJ1-3; CDR3 DNA: TGTGCCAGCAGTCCCCAGGGGACCGGCTCTGGAAACACCATATATTTT; CDR3 protein: CASSPQGTGSGNTIYF
clone size: .; V gene: TRBV7-9; D gene: TRBD1; J gene: TRBJ2-1; CDR3 DNA: TGTGCCAGCAGCTTAGCCACGGGACAGCGTCTTTCCTACAATGAGCAGTTCTTC; CDR3 protein: CASSLATGQRLSYNEQFF